The 27 T cell receptor beta chains given below trace back to one sample, sequenced in a study of blood T cell repertoires in COVID-19. Sequencing was performed with immunoSEQ multiplex PCR; in TCRdb, only in-frame clones are kept and a portion is missing. Of 200,000 or so clones in the sample, about 86% were seen once. Input material: peripheral blood. The receptors stem from a woman in her sixties with acute or convalescent COVID-19.

The rearrangement links TRBV25-1 to TRBJ1-1, with a tentative D call TRBD1 (6 bases). With 2 bases removed from V and 0 bases from J, the gap between germline ends came to 7 bases. The CDR3 is made up of 14 amino acids. Looked up from germline, CDR1 is MGHDK and CDR2 is SYGVNS. The CDR3 DNA follows: TGTGCCAGCAGTGAACAGGGGATGAACACTGAAGCTTTCTTT. This codes for CASSEQGMNTEAFF.

The chain uses TRBV28 and TRBJ1-5; D remains ambiguous. The CDR3 contains 15 residues. The germline V and J ends were trimmed by 6 bases and 2 bases, with 14 bases remaining between them. CDR1 is MDHEN, CDR2 SYDVKM, per germline. The CDR3 here is CASSSFSKGNQPQHF. The CDR3 nucleotides are TGTGCCAGCAGCTCTTTCAGTAAAGGCAATCAGCCCCAGCATTTT.

This CDR3 reads CASSQASGNSYEQYF. CDR3 nucleotides: TGTGCCAGCAGTCAGGCTAGCGGCAACTCCTACGAGCAGTACTTC. This chain links TRBV5-4 with TRBJ2-7; 7 bases are a match to TRBD2. CDR3 length: 15 amino acids. Germline V gene lookup returns CDR1 SGHNT and CDR2 YYREEE (reference sequence). V gave up 5 bases and J gave up 0 bases; unmatched junction bases: 8.

This chain connects TRBV29-1 to TRBJ2-1, with D possibly matching TRBD2 (5 bases). Between the trimmed V and J ends, which lost 6 bases and 8 bases, there was a span of 14 bases. Germline CDR1 and CDR2: SQVTM and ANQGSEA. This CDR3 is 12 amino acids long. DNA of the CDR3: TGCAGCGTCGAACTAGATTCCGATGAGCAGTTCTTC. Amino acids: CSVELDSDEQFF.

This clone turned up a few times. This sample includes further DNA sequences coding for the same CDR3. The chain joins TRBV6-5 to TRBJ1-1; D gene uncertain. Germline CDR1 and CDR2: MNHEY and SVGAGI. The CDR3 runs to 13 residues. Trimming pared 2 bases from V and 1 base from J, leaving 5 bases between. The CDR3 nucleotides read TGTGCCAGCAGTTACGGAGGGAACACTGAAGCTTTCTTT. Translated, it gives CASSYGGNTEAFF.

J is TRBJ2-1 and V is TRBV9; TRBD2 matches at 7 bases. CDR3 length: 15 amino acids. V shed 0 bases, J shed 5 bases, and the junction held 5 bases outside the gene matches. CDR1 and CDR2 (germline): SGDLS, YYNGEE. The CDR3 DNA sequence: TGTGCCAGCAGCGTAGGGGCGGGGGACCACAATGAGCAGTTCTTC. As protein: CASSVGAGDHNEQFF.

This clone is a singleton in its sample. The chain uses TRBV4-1 and TRBJ1-4; D gene ambiguous. V was pared by 0 bases and J by 8 bases, with 7 bases between. Germline CDR1 MGHRA, CDR2 YSYEKL. This CDR3 is 13 amino acids long. The CDR3 coding sequence is TGCGCCAGCAGCCAAGAATACGCGGAAAAACTGTTTTTT. Protein: CASSQEYAEKLFF.

The chain is built from TRBV28 and TRBJ2-7; possible D gene TRBD1, 5 bases. Germline CDR1 MDHEN, CDR2 SYDVKM. The CDR3 length is 13 residues. V was cut by 10 bases and J by 3 bases, with 16 bases left in between. As DNA, the CDR3 is TGTGCCACGAGTCTTTATCAGGGCTACGAGCAGTACTTC. Its translation: CATSLYQGYEQYF. Based on the CDR3 plus reference TRBV28 and TRBJ2-7, the full variable domain is DVKVTQSSRYLVKRTGEKVFLECVQDMDHENMFWYRQDPGLGLRLIYFSYDVKMKEKGDIPEGYSVSREKKERFSLILESASTNQTSMYLCATSLYQGYEQYFGPGTRLTVT.

This chain links TRBV7-9 with TRBJ1-1, with 10 positions matching TRBD1. Unmatched junction bases numbered 10, after V lost 8 bases and J lost 4 bases. CDR3 length: 15 residues. The V gene's germline CDR1 is SEHNR and CDR2 FQNEAQ (reference sequence). CDR3 in DNA: TGTGCCAGCCGATCGACAGGGGGCGCGGGCACTGAAGCTTTCTTT. Translating it yields CASRSTGGAGTEAFF. The full variable domain, completed using reference TRBV7-9 and TRBJ1-1, is DTGVSQNPRHKITKRGQNVTFRCDPISEHNRLYWYRQTLGQGPEFLTYFQNEAQLEKSRLLSDRFSAERPKGSFSTLEIQRTEQGDSAMYLCASRSTGGAGTEAFFGQGTRLTVV.

The chain joins TRBV5-5 to TRBJ1-4; no definite D call. V lost 4 bases, J lost 8 bases, and 21 bases lay in between. The CDR3 covers 16 residues. From germline, CDR1 is SGHKS and CDR2 YYEKEE (reference sequence). CDR3 sequence: CASSDMATVRSEKLFF. CDR3 nucleotides: TGTGCCAGCAGCGACATGGCTACAGTAAGGTCCGAAAAACTGTTTTTT.

This clone came up a few times. The rearrangement joins TRBV5-6 to TRBJ2-7; tentative D call: TRBD1 (6 bases). This CDR3 has 13 amino acids. Germline lookup yields CDR1 SGHDT and CDR2 YYEEEE. V was clipped by 4 bases and J by 3 bases, with 11 bases between them. CDR3 protein: CASSIGTSYEQYF. CDR3 DNA sequence: TGTGCCAGCAGCATCGGGACAAGCTACGAGCAGTACTTC.

The CDR3 loop is CAWSVMGAWGYTF. In DNA, the CDR3 is TGTGCCTGGAGTGTAATGGGGGCTTGGGGCTACACCTTC. The chain carries TRBV30 and TRBJ1-2; the D gene is possibly TRBD1 (6 bases). Trimming cost V 0 bases and J 8 bases, with 13 bases left between them. CDR3 size: 13 residues. Looked up from germline, CDR1 is GTSNPN and CDR2 is SVGIG (reference sequence).

J is TRBJ2-5 and V is TRBV3-1 (or the pseudogene TRBV3-2); 14 nucleotides align to TRBD2. This CDR3 has 16 amino acids. Germline CDR1 is LGHDT and CDR2 is YNNKEL (reference sequence). J was trimmed by 3 bases and V by 3 bases; bases with no gene match: 3. CDR3 bases: TGTGCCAGCAGCCAGGGACTAGCGGGGGCCAAAGAGACCCAGTACTTC. Its translation is CASSQGLAGAKETQYF.

V is TRBV10-1 and J is TRBJ2-7; no definite D call. In germline, CDR1 is WNHNN, CDR2 SYGVQD (reference sequence). This CDR3 is 15 amino acids long. Trimming pared 6 bases from V and 4 bases from J, leaving 19 bases between. The DNA for the CDR3 is TGCGCCAGCAGCGCAGCACCGACAAGTTTTTACGAGCAGTACTTC. This sequence encodes CASSAAPTSFYEQYF.

The CDR3 DNA reads as TGTGCCAGCAGCTCAAACCGTCCAGGGTCTCTGGACACCATATATTTT. As protein: CASSSNRPGSLDTIYF. The chain combines TRBV11-3 with TRBJ1-3; D may be TRBD1 (5 bases). The V and J ends lost 4 bases and 8 bases respectively, with 21 bases between them. Looked up from germline, CDR1 is SGHNT and CDR2 is YENEEA. The CDR3 loop spans 16 amino acids.

This sequence joins TRBV7-9 and TRBJ1-1; no clear D gene. The CDR3 loop spans 13 amino acids. In germline, CDR1 is SEHNR, CDR2 FQNEAQ (reference sequence). The V end lost 5 bases, the J end lost 6 bases, and 13 bases lay between the germline ends. The CDR3 DNA reads as TGTGCCAGCAGCGCCCAACAGTTATCTGAAGCTTTCTTT. Amino acid sequence: CASSAQQLSEAFF.

The V gene is TRBV7-2, the J gene TRBJ1-2; 7 bases map to TRBD1. Germline lookup yields CDR1 SGHTA and CDR2 FQGNSA. Trimming at V came to 3 bases and at J to 4 bases, leaving 8 bases not matched to a gene. The CDR3 is made up of 15 amino acids. The CDR3 DNA is TGTGCCAGCAGCTTGACCGGGACAGCCAGCTATGGCTACACCTTC. Its protein product is CASSLTGTASYGYTF. Using reference TRBV7-2 and TRBJ1-2 for the parts outside the CDR3, the full variable domain is GAGVSQSPSNKVTEKGKDVELRCDPISGHTALYWYRQSLGQGLEFLIYFQGNSAPDKSGLPSDRFSAERTGGSVSTLTIQRTQQEDSAVYLCASSLTGTASYGYTFGSGTRLTVV.

This chain uses TRBV28 with TRBJ1-4; D gene unclear. The CDR3 loop spans 14 amino acids. Per the germline V gene, CDR1 is MDHEN and CDR2 is SYDVKM. V lost 7 bases, J lost 3 bases, and 12 bases lay in between. The CDR3 spells CASTKYTSNEKLFF. Written as DNA, the CDR3 is TGTGCCAGCACGAAGTACACCTCTAATGAAAAACTGTTTTTT.

This chain uses TRBV6-5 with TRBJ1-1, with D perhaps TRBD1 (5 bases). The CDR3 runs to 16 residues. Trimming cost V 2 bases and J 2 bases, with 15 bases left between them. CDR1 is MNHEY, CDR2 SVGAGI, per germline. The CDR3 loop is CASSYDWGRSNTEAFF. The CDR3 DNA sequence: TGTGCCAGCAGTTACGATTGGGGGAGGAGTAACACTGAAGCTTTCTTT.

The CDR3 bases are TGTGCCAGCAGCAGGGGACAGGGGAATGAAAAACTGTTTTTT. Its translation is CASSRGQGNEKLFF. The chain employs TRBV7-2 and TRBJ1-4; TRBD1 matches at 10 bases. The CDR3 runs 14 residues. Unmatched junction bases numbered 2, after V lost 5 bases and J lost 5 bases. Germline CDR1 is SGHTA and CDR2 is FQGNSA.

The chain combines TRBV11-2 with TRBJ2-1; the D gene is possibly TRBD2 (6 bases). Germline V CDR1 and CDR2: SGHAT, FQNNGV. V dropped 2 bases and J dropped 8 bases, with 13 bases sitting between them. The CDR3 spans 14 residues. The CDR3: CASSLSPGVDEQFF. In DNA form, the CDR3 reads TGTGCCAGCAGCTTATCGCCGGGGGTCGATGAGCAGTTCTTC.

This clone appeared once. The chain has TRBV5-1 and TRBJ2-1; 8 nucleotides line up with TRBD2. Losses at the gene ends were 0 bases for V and 8 bases for J; bases not matched to a gene: 7. The CDR3 consists of 15 residues. The germline CDR1 and CDR2 sequences are SGHRS and YFSETQ. In DNA form, the CDR3 reads TGCGCCAGCAGCTTGGTAGGGACTAGAGCGGATGAGCAGTTCTTC. Protein: CASSLVGTRADEQFF.

This clone was found once. The V and J genes are TRBV5-1 and TRBJ1-3; D is possibly TRBD1 (6 bases). Per the germline V gene, CDR1 is SGHRS and CDR2 is YFSETQ. The V and J ends lost 4 bases and 2 bases respectively, with 16 bases between them. This CDR3 comprises 16 residues. This chain's CDR3 is CASSRDISGTGNTIYF. CDR3 bases: TGCGCCAGCAGCAGGGACATTAGTGGGACTGGAAACACCATATATTTT.

The chain employs TRBV6-6 and TRBJ2-2, with 8 bases matching TRBD1. J lost 7 bases, V lost 7 bases, and 14 bases had no gene match. The CDR3 contains 16 residues. CDR1 and CDR2 from the germline V gene are MNHNY and SVGAGI (reference sequence). CDR3 region: CASTDRRGRSGGELFF. As DNA, the CDR3 is TGTGCCAGCACCGACCGCAGGGGGCGAAGCGGCGGGGAGCTGTTTTTT.

This clone was detected once. As DNA, the CDR3 is TGTGCCAGCAGTTACGGGACAGGGGGCACCGGGGAGCTGTTTTTT. Its protein is CASSYGTGGTGELFF. The rearrangement links TRBV27 to TRBJ2-2; 11 bases align to TRBD1. J lost 4 bases, V lost 4 bases, and 2 bases had no gene match. The CDR3 extends over 15 amino acids. Germline-derived CDR1 and CDR2 are MNHEY and SMNVEV (reference sequence).

This chain uses TRBV5-5 with TRBJ2-7; D perhaps matches TRBD1 (6 bases). Germline V gives CDR1 SGHKS, CDR2 YYEKEE (reference sequence). The CDR3 length is 15 residues. Deletions cut 2 bases from V and 4 bases from J, with 16 bases between. The CDR3 DNA reads TGTGCCAGCAGCTTCTCGTTGAGGGGGACGTACGAGCAGTACTTC. Its translation is CASSFSLRGTYEQYF.

The chain links TRBV6-5 to TRBJ1-4; TRBD1 aligns across 7 bases. The CDR3 extends over 15 amino acids. Trimming cost V 4 bases and J 8 bases; bases outside gene matches: 10. Germline V gene sequence: CDR1 MNHEY, CDR2 SVGAGI. The CDR3 is CASSFFNRGGEKLFF. In DNA form, the CDR3 reads TGTGCCAGCAGTTTTTTTAACAGGGGTGGCGAAAAACTGTTTTTT.